These T cell receptor beta chains were read from a single sample in a study of shared clonotypes between healthy human individuals. The table came from immunoSEQ multiplex PCR; TCRdb's copy has only in-frame clones and leaves some out. This sample yields about 640,000 clones, of which 55% to 75% are seen a single time; less than 2% belongs to the top ten. Sequencing was done on a sample of memory CD4+ T cells sorted from blood. Receptors were obtained from a woman aged 25 to 39 in good health. The conserved cysteine and the conserved F or W are not part of the CDR3 here. Each record gives: V gene, CDR3 protein.

TRBV27 | ASSFWGRGPDTQY
TRBV28 | ATLDRGSYEQY
TRBV6-4 | ASSATSGEGETQY
TRBV10-3 | AISEATSDGYT
TRBV30 | AWAAGSSNQPQH
TRBV5-4 | ASSLADTDTQY
TRBV11-2 | ASSALRGSYEQY
TRBV28 | ASGRVQGRNQPQH
TRBV5-1 | ATGSPPNGANVLT
TRBV5-6 | ASSFRQINTGELF
TRBV19 | ASSTRSAGWAEAF
TRBV2 | ASKGQGMRTEAF
TRBV19 | ASNSGRAYNEQF
TRBV28 | ASSLPTGVNEKLF
TRBV27 | ASRLQGGLDEQY
TRBV18 | ASSGGVADTQY
TRBV5-4 | ASSTTGGVFEQY
TRBV7-2 | ASSLDREEQY
TRBV7-2 | ASSLRDQPQH
TRBV15 | ATSRDLVETQY
TRBV18 | ASSPGVGEKLF
TRBV11-2 | ASSSSGKWGIMAYEQY
TRBV7-3 | ASSPKGLAGDTTNEQF
TRBV28 | ARGNGTSGRIYEQF
TRBV5-1 | ASSLGAETGLETQY
TRBV25-1 | ASSGAEGTQY
TRBV6-6 | ASRTATNEKLF
TRBV28 | ASSPPDRYYEQY
TRBV7-2 | ASSPYGTSGSPQQY
TRBV18 | ASSPGREDSNQPQH
TRBV25-1 | ATRDGYYGYT
TRBV5-1 | ASSPVPGQGLEREFEKLF
TRBV6-1 | ASSETALVRLDTQY
TRBV19 | ASRQTGTQPQH
TRBV5-8 | ASSLNRDGKLF
TRBV28 | ASSLAFEAF
TRBV30 | AWSRGSGYEQY
TRBV18 | ASSSNGPFSNQPQH
TRBV30 | AWKGSAYEQY
TRBV18 | ASSPTVAANTGELF
TRBV7-9 | ASSLGEYVGELF
TRBV15 | ATSKGQGGNTIY
TRBV10-1 | ASSADFYTEAF
TRBV5-1 | ASSLAPGSSYNEQF
TRBV28 | ASRLGSKNIQY
TRBV6-5 | ASSWGQGRFEAF
TRBV2 | ASSENPLAGSLDEQY
TRBV7-9 | ASSLVQQSTTYEQY
TRBV2 | ASGKDRAGQPQH
TRBV4-1 | ASSQGVVGPTNEKLF
TRBV28 | ASSLAGGLKQY
TRBV4-2 | ASSQGEGGYT